The T cell receptor (beta chain) under discussion was sequenced for a study of blood T cell repertoires in COVID-19. As for the study in general: Some COVID-19 samples were acute and others convalescent; all came from the United States, Italy and Spain. Sources were T cells, B-cell-depleted T cells, or PBMCs; the material itself was cDNA or gDNA.

Source study methods: Nucleated cell counts were estimated from reference gene primer amplification. TCRdb's table, derived via immunoSEQ multiplex PCR, lists solely in-frame clones and lacks some. V and J calls and clone size are given by that table; D and trimming were obtained from the DNA. The repertoire holds around 100,000 clones, with 90% as singletons. The specimen sequenced was peripheral blood. The sequence was obtained from a middle-aged man with acute or convalescent COVID-19.

The CDR3 sequence is CASARTGRFHTQYF. The CDR3 DNA sequence: TGTGCCAGCGCGAGGACAGGGAGGTTTCATACGCAGTATTTT. V is TRBV27 and J is TRBJ2-3; 8 bases align to TRBD1. This CDR3 comprises 14 residues. J lost 7 bases, V lost 8 bases, and 11 bases had no gene match. The germline CDR1 and CDR2 sequences are MNHEY and SMNVEV (reference sequence).